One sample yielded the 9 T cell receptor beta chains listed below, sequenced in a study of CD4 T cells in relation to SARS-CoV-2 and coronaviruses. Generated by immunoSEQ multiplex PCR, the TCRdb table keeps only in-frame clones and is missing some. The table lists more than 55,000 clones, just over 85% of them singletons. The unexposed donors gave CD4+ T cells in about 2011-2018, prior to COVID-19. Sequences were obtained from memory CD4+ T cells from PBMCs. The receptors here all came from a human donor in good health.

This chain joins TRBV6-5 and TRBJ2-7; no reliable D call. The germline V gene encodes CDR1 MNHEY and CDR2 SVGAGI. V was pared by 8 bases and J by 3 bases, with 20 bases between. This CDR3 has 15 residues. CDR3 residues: CASDATRALHYEQYF. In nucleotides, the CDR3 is TGTGCCAGCGATGCGACCCGAGCACTGCACTACGAGCAGTACTTC.

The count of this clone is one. CDR3 nucleotide sequence: TGCGCCAGCAGCTCCCCTGAGGCCCGGGGGGAGACCCAGTACTTC. It translates to CASSSPEARGETQYF. The chain recombines TRBV5-1 with TRBJ2-5; perhaps TRBD2 as D (6 bases). Per germline, CDR1 SGHRS and CDR2 YFSETQ. V lost 3 bases, J lost 5 bases, and 17 bases lay in between. The CDR3 totals 15 residues.

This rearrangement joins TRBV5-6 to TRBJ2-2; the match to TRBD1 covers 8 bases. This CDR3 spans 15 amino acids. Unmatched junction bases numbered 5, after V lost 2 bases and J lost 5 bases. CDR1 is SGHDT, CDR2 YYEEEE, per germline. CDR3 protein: CASSFFTGGTGELFF. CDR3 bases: TGTGCCAGCAGCTTTTTTACAGGGGGAACCGGGGAGCTGTTTTTT.

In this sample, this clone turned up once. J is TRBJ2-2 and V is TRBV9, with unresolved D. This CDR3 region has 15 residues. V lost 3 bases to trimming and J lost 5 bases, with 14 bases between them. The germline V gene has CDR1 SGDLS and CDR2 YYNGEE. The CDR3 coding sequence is TGTGCCAGCAGCGCTCTATCCTCGGGTACCGGGGAGCTGTTTTTT. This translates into CASSALSSGTGELFF.

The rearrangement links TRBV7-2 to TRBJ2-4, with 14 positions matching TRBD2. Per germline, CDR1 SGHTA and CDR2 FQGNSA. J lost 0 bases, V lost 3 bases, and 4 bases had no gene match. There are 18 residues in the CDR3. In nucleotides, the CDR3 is TGTGCCAGCAGCTTTGGGACTAGCGGGAGACTAGCCAAAAACATTCAGTACTTC. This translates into CASSFGTSGRLAKNIQYF. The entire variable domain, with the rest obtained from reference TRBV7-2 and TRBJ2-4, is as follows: GAGVSQSPSNKVTEKGKDVELRCDPISGHTALYWYRQSLGQGLEFLIYFQGNSAPDKSGLPSDRFSAERTGGSVSTLTIQRTQQEDSAVYLCASSFGTSGRLAKNIQYFGAGTRLSVL.

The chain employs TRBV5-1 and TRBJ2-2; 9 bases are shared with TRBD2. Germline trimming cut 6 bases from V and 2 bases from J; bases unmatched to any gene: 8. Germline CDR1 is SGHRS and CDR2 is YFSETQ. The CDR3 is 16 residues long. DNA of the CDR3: TGCGCCAGCACGGGCGGGGGGGATCCCAACACCGGGGAGCTGTTTTTT. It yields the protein CASTGGGDPNTGELFF.

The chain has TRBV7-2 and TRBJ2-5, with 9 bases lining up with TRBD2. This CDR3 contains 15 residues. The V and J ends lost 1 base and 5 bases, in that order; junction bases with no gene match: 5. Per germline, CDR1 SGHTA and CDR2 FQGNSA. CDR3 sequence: CASSLGGAGGETQYF. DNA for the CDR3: TGTGCCAGCAGCTTAGGGGGAGCGGGAGGTGAGACCCAGTACTTC.

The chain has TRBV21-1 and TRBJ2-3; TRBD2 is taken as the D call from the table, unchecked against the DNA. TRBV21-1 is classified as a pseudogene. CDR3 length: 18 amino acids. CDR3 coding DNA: TGTGCCAGCAGCCAAAACGAAGTCCTAGCGGGAAGTCCAGATACGCAGTATTTT. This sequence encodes CASSQNEVLAGSPDTQYF.

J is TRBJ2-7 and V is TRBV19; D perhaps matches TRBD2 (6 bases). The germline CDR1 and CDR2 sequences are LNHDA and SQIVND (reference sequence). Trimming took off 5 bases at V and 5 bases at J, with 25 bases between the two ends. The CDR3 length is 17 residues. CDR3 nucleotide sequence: TGTGCCAGTAGTTCGCAAGGAGGGGCAGGGTCTTTGCACGAGCAGTACTTC. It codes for CASSSQGGAGSLHEQYF.